Sequencing of this TCR beta chain was carried out in a study of T cell responses to AZD1222 COVID-19 vaccine. TCRdb's copy holds only in-frame clones and misses some; the assay was immunoSEQ multiplex PCR. In the table there are some 150,000 clones, 86% of which are singletons. With 2 bases clipped from V and 10 bases from J, the junction kept 5 bases outside the gene matches. Germline V gene data show CDR1 as SGHRS and CDR2 as YFSETQ. The CDR3 loop spans 14 amino acids. This clone was seen a single time. The chain is built from TRBV5-1 and TRBJ1-6, with 8 bases fitting TRBD1. The source is an adult in good health. The specimen was peripheral blood, collected on day 0 of MenACWY control vaccination. The CDR3 bases are TGCGCCAGCAGCTTAGACAGGGGTGGGTCACCCCTCCACTTT. This codes for CASSLDRGGSPLHF.